This T cell receptor beta chain comes out of a study of cytomegalovirus exposure and HLA in healthy donors. Primers: 60 Vbeta forward and 13 Jbeta reverse. The assay was immunoSEQ multiplex PCR, and TCRdb's table has in-frame clones only and misses some. The table includes over 150,000 clones, about four fifths detected once. As to this clone: Antigen unknown.

The CDR3 totals 16 residues. V was clipped by 2 bases and J by 5 bases; unmatched bases: 6. Germline V gives CDR1 MNHNY, CDR2 SVGAGI (reference sequence). Study-wide results and caveats: Accurate predictions that matched the HLA-A and HLA-B alleles of most subjects were reportedly made from TCR beta sequences. As confirmed in vitro, a few CMV-associated chains were specific for CMV antigens.

The sample comprised PBMCs. This chain connects TRBV6-6 to TRBJ1-6; 7 bases map to TRBD1. The clonotype was recovered from a man in his thirties or forties in good health and CMV-seropositive. The CDR3 here is CASSYTPTGNNSPLHF. In DNA form, the CDR3 reads TGTGCCAGCAGTTACACACCGACAGGGAATAATTCACCCCTCCACTTT.